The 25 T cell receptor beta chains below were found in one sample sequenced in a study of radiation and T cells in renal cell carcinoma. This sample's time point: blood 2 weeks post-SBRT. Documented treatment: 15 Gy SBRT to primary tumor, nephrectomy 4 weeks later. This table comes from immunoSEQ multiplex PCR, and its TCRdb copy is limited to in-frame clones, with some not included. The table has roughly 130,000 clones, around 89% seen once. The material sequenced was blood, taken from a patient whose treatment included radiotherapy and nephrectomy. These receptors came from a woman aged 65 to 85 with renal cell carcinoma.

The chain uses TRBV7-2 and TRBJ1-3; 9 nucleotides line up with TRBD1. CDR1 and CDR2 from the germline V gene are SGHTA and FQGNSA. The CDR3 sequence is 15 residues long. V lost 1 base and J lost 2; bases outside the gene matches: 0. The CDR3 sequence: CASSLGQGAGNTIYF. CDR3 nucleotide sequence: TGTGCCAGCAGCTTAGGACAGGGGGCTGGAAACACCATATATTTT.

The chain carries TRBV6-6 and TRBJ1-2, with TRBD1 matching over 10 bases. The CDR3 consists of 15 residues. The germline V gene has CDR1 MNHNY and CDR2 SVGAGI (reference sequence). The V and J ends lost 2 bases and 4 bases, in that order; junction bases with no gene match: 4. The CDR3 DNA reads TGTGCCAGCAGTTACACGGGACAGGGGACCTATGGCTACACCTTC. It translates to CASSYTGQGTYGYTF.

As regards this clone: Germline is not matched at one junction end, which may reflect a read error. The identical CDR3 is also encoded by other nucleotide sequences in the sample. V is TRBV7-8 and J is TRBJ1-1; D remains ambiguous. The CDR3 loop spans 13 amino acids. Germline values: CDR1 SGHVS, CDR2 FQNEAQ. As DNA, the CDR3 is TGTGCTAGCAGCTTAGGGAGGTCATCTGAAGCTTTCTTT. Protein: CASSLGRSSEAFF.

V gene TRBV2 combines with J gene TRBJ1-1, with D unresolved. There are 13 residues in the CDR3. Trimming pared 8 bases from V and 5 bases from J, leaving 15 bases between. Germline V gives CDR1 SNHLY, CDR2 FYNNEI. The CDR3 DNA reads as TGTGCCAGCGCTATCGAAGAGTGGACTGAAGCTTTCTTT. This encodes CASAIEEWTEAFF.

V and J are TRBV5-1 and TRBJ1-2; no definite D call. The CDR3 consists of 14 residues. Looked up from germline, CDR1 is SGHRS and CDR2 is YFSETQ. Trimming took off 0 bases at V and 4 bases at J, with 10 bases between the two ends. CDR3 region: CASSLGVGRYGYTF. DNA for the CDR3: TGCGCCAGCAGCTTGGGGGTGGGCCGCTATGGCTACACCTTC.

The CDR3 region is CASSTRQGAYEQYF. The DNA of the CDR3 is TGCGCCAGCAGCACACGACAGGGAGCTTACGAGCAGTACTTC. The chain links TRBV4-3 to TRBJ2-7; 7 bases agree with TRBD1. The CDR3 contains 14 residues. The germline V gene has CDR1 LGHNA and CDR2 YSLEER. The V segment lost 5 bases and the J segment 4 bases; nucleotides outside the gene matches: 8.

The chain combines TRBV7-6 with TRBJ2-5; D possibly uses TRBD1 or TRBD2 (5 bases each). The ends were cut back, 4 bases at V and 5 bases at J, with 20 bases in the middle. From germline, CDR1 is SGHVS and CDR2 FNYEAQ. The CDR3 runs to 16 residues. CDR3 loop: CASSSPLWGRGETQYF. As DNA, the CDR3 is TGTGCCAGCAGCTCCCCACTTTGGGGGAGAGGGGAGACCCAGTACTTC.

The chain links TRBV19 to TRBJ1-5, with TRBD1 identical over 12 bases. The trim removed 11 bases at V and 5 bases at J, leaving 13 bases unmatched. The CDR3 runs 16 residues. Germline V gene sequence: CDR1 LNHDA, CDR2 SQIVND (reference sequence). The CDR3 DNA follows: TGTGCCCCAAAGACCCCGGGACAGGGGGCCCATCAGCCCCAGCATTTT. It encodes CAPKTPGQGAHQPQHF.

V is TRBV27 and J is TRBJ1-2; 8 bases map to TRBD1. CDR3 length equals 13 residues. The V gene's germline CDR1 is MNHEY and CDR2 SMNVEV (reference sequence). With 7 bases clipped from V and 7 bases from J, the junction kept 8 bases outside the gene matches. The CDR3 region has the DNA TGTGCCAGCACCTCGGACAGGGTCCGTGGCTACACCTTC. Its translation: CASTSDRVRGYTF.

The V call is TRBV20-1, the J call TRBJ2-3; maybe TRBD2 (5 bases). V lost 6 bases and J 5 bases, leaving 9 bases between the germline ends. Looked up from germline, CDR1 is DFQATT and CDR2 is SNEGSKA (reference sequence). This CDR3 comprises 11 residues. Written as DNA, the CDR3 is TGCAGTGCCCGAGGACTAGATACGCAGTATTTT. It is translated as CSARGLDTQYF.

CDR3 coding DNA: TGTGCCAGCAGTTATTCAAGAATCGATGAGCAGTTCTTC. Translated, it gives CASSYSRIDEQFF. V and J are TRBV7-8 and TRBJ2-1; D not certain. V lost 6 bases to trimming and J lost 8 bases, with 14 bases between them. This CDR3 region has 13 residues. Germline CDR1 reads SGHVS; CDR2 reads FQNEAQ. The full variable domain, in which reference TRBV7-8 and TRBJ2-1 provide the parts outside the CDR3, is GAGVSQSPRYKVAKRGQDVALRCDPISGHVSLFWYQQALGQGPEFLTYFQNEAQLDKSGLPSDRFFAERPEGSVSTLKIQRTQQEDSAVYLCASSYSRIDEQFFGPGTRLTVL.

CDR3 in amino acids: CASSLRKRTGELFF. CDR3 DNA sequence: TGTGCCAGCAGCTTGAGGAAAAGAACCGGGGAGCTGTTTTTT. This chain connects TRBV5-6 to TRBJ2-2; no definite D call. The CDR3 consists of 14 residues. Germline CDR1 SGHDT, CDR2 YYEEEE. The germline V and J ends were trimmed by 1 base and 5 bases, with 9 bases remaining between them.

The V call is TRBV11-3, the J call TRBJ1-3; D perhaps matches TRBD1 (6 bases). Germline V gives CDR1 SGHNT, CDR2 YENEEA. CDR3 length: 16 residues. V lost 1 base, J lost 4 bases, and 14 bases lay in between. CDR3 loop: CASSLAAGDAGNTIYF. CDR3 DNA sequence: TGTGCCAGCAGCTTAGCGGCAGGGGATGCGGGAAACACCATATATTTT.

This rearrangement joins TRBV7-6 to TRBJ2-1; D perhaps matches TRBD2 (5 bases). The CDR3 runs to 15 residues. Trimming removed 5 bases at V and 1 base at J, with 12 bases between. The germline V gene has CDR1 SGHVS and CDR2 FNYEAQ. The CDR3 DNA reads TGTGCCAGCAGCGCCGGCACTAGATCCTACAATGAGCAGTTCTTC. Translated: CASSAGTRSYNEQFF.

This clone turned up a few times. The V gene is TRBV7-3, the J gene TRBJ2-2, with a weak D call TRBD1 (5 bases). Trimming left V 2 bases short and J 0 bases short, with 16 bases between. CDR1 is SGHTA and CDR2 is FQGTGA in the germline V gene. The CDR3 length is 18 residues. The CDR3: CASSLLSRGTANTGELFF. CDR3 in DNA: TGTGCCAGCAGCTTACTTTCAAGGGGCACTGCGAACACCGGGGAGCTGTTTTTT.

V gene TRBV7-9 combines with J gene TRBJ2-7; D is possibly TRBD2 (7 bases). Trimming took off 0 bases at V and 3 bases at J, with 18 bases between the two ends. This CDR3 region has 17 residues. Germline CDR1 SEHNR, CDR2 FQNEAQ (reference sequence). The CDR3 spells CASSLARRGGMDYEQYF. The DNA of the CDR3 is TGTGCCAGCAGCTTAGCGCGGAGGGGGGGCATGGACTACGAGCAGTACTTC.

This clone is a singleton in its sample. CDR3 loop: CASSRLSSYNSPLHF. The DNA for the CDR3 is TGTGCCAGCAGCAGGCTGAGCTCCTATAATTCACCCCTCCACTTT. The V gene is TRBV6-5, the J gene TRBJ1-6; D unresolved. V was clipped by 6 bases and J by 0 bases, with 9 bases between them. Germline V lookup: CDR1 MNHEY, CDR2 SVGAGI. The CDR3 totals 15 residues.

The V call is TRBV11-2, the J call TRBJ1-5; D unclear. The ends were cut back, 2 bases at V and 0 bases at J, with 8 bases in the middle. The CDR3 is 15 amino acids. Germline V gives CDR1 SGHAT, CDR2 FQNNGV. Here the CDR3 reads CASSLSSGSNQPQHF. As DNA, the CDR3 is TGTGCCAGCAGCTTATCGTCTGGTAGCAATCAGCCCCAGCATTTT.

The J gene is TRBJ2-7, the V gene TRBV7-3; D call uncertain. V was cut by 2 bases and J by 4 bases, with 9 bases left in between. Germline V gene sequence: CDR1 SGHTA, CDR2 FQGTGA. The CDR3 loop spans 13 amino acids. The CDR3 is CASSLGRAYEQYF. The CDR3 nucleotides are TGTGCCAGCAGCTTAGGTAGGGCTTACGAGCAGTACTTC.

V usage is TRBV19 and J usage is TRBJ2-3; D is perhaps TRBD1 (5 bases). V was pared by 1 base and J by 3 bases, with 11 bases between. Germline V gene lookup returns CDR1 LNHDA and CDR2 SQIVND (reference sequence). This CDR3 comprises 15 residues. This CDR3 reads CASSIGQWRTDTQYF. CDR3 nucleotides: TGTGCCAGTAGTATAGGACAGTGGCGGACAGATACGCAGTATTTT.

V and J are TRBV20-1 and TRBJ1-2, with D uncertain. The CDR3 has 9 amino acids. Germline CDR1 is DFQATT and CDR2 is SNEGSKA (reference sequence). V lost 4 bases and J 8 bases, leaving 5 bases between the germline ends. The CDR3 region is CSAKSGYTF. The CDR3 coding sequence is TGCAGTGCTAAATCCGGCTACACCTTC.

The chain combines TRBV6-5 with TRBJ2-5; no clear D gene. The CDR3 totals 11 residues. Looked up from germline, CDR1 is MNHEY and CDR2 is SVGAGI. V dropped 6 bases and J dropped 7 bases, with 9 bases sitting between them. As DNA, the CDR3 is TGTGCCAGCAGAAGATCCGGGACCCAGTACTTC. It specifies CASRRSGTQYF.

The CDR3 loop is CASSPLSGYNNEQFF. The DNA for the CDR3 is TGTGCCAGCAGCCCCCTGAGCGGGTACAACAATGAGCAGTTCTTC. The chain has TRBV28 and TRBJ2-1, with D perhaps TRBD2 (6 bases). The germline V gene encodes CDR1 MDHEN and CDR2 SYDVKM. CDR3 length: 15 residues. Trimming shortened V by 6 bases and J by 5 bases, and 17 bases separated the two germline ends.

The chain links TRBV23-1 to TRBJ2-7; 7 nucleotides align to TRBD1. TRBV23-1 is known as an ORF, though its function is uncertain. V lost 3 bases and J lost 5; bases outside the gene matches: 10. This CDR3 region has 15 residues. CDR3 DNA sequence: TGCGCCAGCAGTCACTACGATAACAGGGGCCACGAGCAGTACTTC. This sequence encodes CASSHYDNRGHEQYF.

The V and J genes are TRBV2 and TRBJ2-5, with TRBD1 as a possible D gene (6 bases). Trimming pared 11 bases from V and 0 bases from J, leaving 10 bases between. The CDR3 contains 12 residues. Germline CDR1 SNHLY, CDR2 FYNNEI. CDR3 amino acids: CAGQTNQETQYF. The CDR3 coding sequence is TGTGCCGGACAGACGAACCAAGAGACCCAGTACTTC.